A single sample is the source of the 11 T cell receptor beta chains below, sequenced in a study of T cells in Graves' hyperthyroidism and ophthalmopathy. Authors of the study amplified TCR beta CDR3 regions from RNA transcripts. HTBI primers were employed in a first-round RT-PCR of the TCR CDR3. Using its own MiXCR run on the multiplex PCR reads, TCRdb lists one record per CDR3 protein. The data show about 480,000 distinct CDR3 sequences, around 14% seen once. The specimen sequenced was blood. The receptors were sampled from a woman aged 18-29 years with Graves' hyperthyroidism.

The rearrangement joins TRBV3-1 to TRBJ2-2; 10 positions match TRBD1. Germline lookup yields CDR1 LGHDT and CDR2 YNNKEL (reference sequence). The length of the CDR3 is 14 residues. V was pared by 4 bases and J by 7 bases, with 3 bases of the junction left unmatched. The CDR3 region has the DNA TGTGCCAGCAGCCGAGGACAGGGGGTCGGGGAGCTGTTTTTT. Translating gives CASSRGQGVGELFF.

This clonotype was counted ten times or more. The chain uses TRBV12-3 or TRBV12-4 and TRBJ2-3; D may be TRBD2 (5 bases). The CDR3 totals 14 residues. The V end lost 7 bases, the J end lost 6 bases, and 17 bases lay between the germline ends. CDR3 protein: CASTTSGVRDTQYF. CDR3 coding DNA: TGTGCCAGCACTACCAGCGGCGTTCGGGATACGCAGTATTTT.

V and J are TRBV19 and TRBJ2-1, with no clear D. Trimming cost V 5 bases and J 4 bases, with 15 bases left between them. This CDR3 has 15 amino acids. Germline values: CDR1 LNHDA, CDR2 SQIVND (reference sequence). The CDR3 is CASSPRAIGYNEQFF. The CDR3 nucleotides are TGTGCCAGTAGTCCCCGTGCCATCGGATACAATGAGCAGTTCTTC.

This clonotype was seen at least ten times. This chain's CDR3 is CASSPKETQYF. DNA of the CDR3: TGTGCCAGCAGTCCGAAAGAGACCCAGTACTTC. V gene TRBV12-3 or TRBV12-4 combines with J gene TRBJ2-5; D unclear. Trimming took off 5 bases at V and 3 bases at J, with 4 bases between the two ends. The CDR3 has 11 residues.

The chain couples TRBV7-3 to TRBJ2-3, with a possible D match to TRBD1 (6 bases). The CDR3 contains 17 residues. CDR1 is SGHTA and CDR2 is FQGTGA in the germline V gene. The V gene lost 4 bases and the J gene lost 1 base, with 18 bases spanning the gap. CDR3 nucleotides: TGTGCCAGCAGCTCCAAAGCCGGACAGCTGGGCACAGATACGCAGTATTTT. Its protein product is CASSSKAGQLGTDTQYF.

As DNA, the CDR3 is TGTGCCAGCAGCTTAAATAGGGGCGAGCAGTACGTC. Translating gives CASSLNRGEQYV. The gene calls are TRBV7-9 and TRBJ2-7; TRBD1 might be the D (5 bases). This CDR3 contains 12 residues. The germline gives CDR1 SEHNR, CDR2 FQNEAQ (reference sequence). The V end lost 2 bases, the J end lost 6 bases, and 8 bases lay between the germline ends.

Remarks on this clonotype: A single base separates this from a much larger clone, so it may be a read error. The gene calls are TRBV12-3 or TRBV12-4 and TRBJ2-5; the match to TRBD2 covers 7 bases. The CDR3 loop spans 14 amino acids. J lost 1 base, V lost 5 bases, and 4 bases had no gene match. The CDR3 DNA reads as TGTGCCAGCAGTGACGGACTAGTCCAAGAGACCCAGTACTTC. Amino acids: CASSDGLVQETQYF.

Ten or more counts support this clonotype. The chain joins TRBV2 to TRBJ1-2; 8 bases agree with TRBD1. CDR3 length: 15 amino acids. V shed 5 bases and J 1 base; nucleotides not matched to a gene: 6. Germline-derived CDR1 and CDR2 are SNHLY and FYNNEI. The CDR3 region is CASSIGQGLNYGYTF. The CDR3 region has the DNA TGTGCCAGCAGTATAGGACAGGGCCTTAACTATGGCTACACCTTC.

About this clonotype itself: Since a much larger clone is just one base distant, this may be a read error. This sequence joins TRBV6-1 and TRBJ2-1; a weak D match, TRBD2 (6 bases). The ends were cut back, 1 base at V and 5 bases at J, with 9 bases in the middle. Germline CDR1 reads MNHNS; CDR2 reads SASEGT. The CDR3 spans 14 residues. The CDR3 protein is CASSEEAGNNEQFF. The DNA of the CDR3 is TGTGCCAGCAGTGAAGAGGCGGGAAACAATGAGCAGTTCTTC.

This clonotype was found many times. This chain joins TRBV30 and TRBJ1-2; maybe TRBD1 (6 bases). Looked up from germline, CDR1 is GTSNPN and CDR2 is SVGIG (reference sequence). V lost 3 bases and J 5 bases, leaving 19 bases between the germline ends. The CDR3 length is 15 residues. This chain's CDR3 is CAWRSLRGTKYGYTF. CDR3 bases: TGTGCCTGGAGGTCACTTAGGGGGACAAAGTATGGCTACACCTTC.

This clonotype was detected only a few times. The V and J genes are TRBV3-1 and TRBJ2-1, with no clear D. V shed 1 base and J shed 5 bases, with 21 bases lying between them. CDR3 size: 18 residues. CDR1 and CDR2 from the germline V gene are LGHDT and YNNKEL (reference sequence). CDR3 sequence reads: CASSQGFKLERLDNEQFF. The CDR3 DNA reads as TGTGCCAGCAGCCAAGGGTTTAAGTTGGAACGACTGGACAATGAGCAGTTCTTC.